This T cell receptor (beta chain) was sequenced during a study of T-cell reconstitution after alpha-beta-depleted transplantation in children. A library of TCRbeta sequences, prepared with unique molecular identifiers, was generated. TCRdb reprocessed the PCR reads with MiXCR, giving one entry per CDR3 protein. Of 500,000 or so distinct CDR3 sequences listed, roughly an eighth are singletons. This clonotype was seen only a few times. The material sequenced was PBMCs, mostly from graft donor cells, taken 180 days after TCRalphabeta/CD19-depleted stem cell transplant. This sequence was found in a female patient aged 2-10 years who had a stem cell transplant for aplastic anemia, so the T cells may come from the graft donor.

The CDR3 region has the DNA TGTGCCAGCAGTATTTCGCGGAGCTCCTACAATGAGCAGTTCTTC. Translated, it gives CASSISRSSYNEQFF. V gene TRBV6-1 combines with J gene TRBJ2-1; no reliable D call. V was cut by 5 bases and J by 0 bases, with 11 bases left in between. Germline V gene lookup returns CDR1 MNHNS and CDR2 SASEGT. This CDR3 comprises 15 residues.